This T cell receptor beta chain came from a study of cytomegalovirus exposure and HLA in healthy donors. PCR was performed using 60 Vbeta and 13 Jbeta primers. Generated by immunoSEQ multiplex PCR, the TCRdb table keeps only in-frame clones and is missing some. Of some 220,000 clones listed, about 89% were seen once; the top ten hold less than 1.2%. With regard to this clone: Its antigen is as yet unknown.

The study's findings and limits: Across donors, sequencing depth was assumed by presence/absence analyses to be roughly uniform. The likely origin of a cluster of highly shared sequence variants was a sequencing artifact. Most of the CMV-associated TCR beta chains (in a later analysis) appeared to be HLA-restricted.

Sequenced material: PBMCs. The clonotype comes from a woman younger than 30 in good health and CMV-seronegative.

The CDR3 region is CATSRGHEQFF. The CDR3 DNA reads as TGTGCCACCAGCAGGGGCCATGAGCAGTTCTTC. The chain is built from TRBV15 and TRBJ2-1; D is ambiguous. Trimming stripped 3 bases from V and 8 bases from J, with 5 bases between. Germline assignment: CDR1 LNHNV and CDR2 YYDKDF (reference sequence). This CDR3 region has 11 residues. Supplemented by reference TRBV15 and TRBJ2-1, the full variable domain reads DAMVIQNPRYQVTQFGKPVTLSCSQTLNHNVMYWYQQKSSQAPKLLFHYYDKDFNNEADTPDNFQSRRPNTSFCFLDIRSPGLGDTAMYLCATSRGHEQFFGPGTRLTVL.